These 24 T cell receptor beta chains share one sample of origin, sequenced in a study of blood T cell repertoires in COVID-19. This table comes from immunoSEQ multiplex PCR, and its TCRdb copy is limited to in-frame clones, with some not included. Of some 400,000 clones detected, more than 75% appear once; the ten largest clones hold 1.3%. The sequenced sample consisted of PBMCs or T cells enriched from blood (not recorded which). The receptors were sampled from a man aged 30 to 39 who had recovered from COVID-19.

The genes are TRBV7-8 and TRBJ2-2, with D hard to call. V shed 8 bases and J shed 6 bases, with 10 bases lying between them. Germline lookup yields CDR1 SGHVS and CDR2 FQNEAQ. The CDR3 sequence is 12 residues long. CDR3 loop: CASYPTAGELFF. CDR3 bases: TGTGCCAGCTACCCCACAGCCGGGGAGCTGTTTTTT.

The rearrangement joins TRBV3-1 (or the pseudogene TRBV3-2) to TRBJ1-5, with D perhaps TRBD1 (6 bases). Per germline, CDR1 LGHDT and CDR2 YNNKEL (reference sequence). Trimming cost V 1 base and J 4 bases, with 8 bases left between them. The CDR3 sequence is 14 residues long. For the CDR3, the DNA is TGTGCCAGCAGCCAAGCAGGGACAAATCAGCCCCAGCATTTT. Translated, it gives CASSQAGTNQPQHF.

This clone was picked up a small number of times. V usage is TRBV29-1 and J usage is TRBJ1-5; the match to TRBD1 covers 9 bases. The CDR3 has 14 residues. Trimming removed 6 bases from V and 7 bases from J; junction bases left unmatched: 10. Per germline, CDR1 SQVTM and CDR2 ANQGSEA. This CDR3 reads CSVATGGGGQPQHF. The CDR3 nucleotides read TGCAGCGTGGCAACAGGGGGCGGAGGACAGCCCCAGCATTTT.

CDR3 loop: CASSMGQVYNEQFF. CDR3 sequence (DNA): TGTGCCAGTAGTATGGGACAGGTTTACAATGAGCAGTTCTTC. V usage is TRBV19 and J usage is TRBJ2-1; 8 bases align to TRBD1. With 3 bases clipped from V and 4 bases from J, the junction kept 2 bases outside the gene matches. CDR1 LNHDA and CDR2 SQIVND come from the germline V gene (reference sequence). The length of the CDR3 is 14 residues.

This sequence joins TRBV11-2 and TRBJ2-3, with 8 bases lining up with TRBD2. CDR1 and CDR2 from the germline V gene are SGHAT and FQNNGV. V was clipped by 5 bases and J by 3 bases; unmatched bases: 10. The length of the CDR3 is 16 residues. As DNA, the CDR3 is TGTGCCAGCAGCACCATAAGGGGACTAGGGACAGATACGCAGTATTTT. It codes for CASSTIRGLGTDTQYF.

This rearrangement joins TRBV7-9 to TRBJ2-1; 10 bases fit TRBD2. This CDR3 contains 15 residues. Germline loops: CDR1 SEHNR, CDR2 FQNEAQ (reference sequence). With V trimmed by 4 bases and J by 9 bases, 9 bases remained unmatched. This CDR3 reads CASSWRSGGASEQFF. The CDR3 nucleotides read TGTGCCAGCAGCTGGAGAAGCGGGGGGGCCAGTGAGCAGTTCTTC.

The gene calls are TRBV13 and TRBJ2-3; TRBD1 aligns across 8 bases. The V segment lost 5 bases and the J segment 6 bases; nucleotides outside the gene matches: 7. This CDR3 contains 14 residues. Germline CDR1 PRHDT, CDR2 FYEKMQ (reference sequence). DNA for the CDR3: TGTGCCAGCAGCACGGACAGGGTCCAGGATACGCAGTATTTT. It yields the protein CASSTDRVQDTQYF.

V usage is TRBV3-1 (or the pseudogene TRBV3-2) and J usage is TRBJ1-1; D is unresolved. The germline V gene has CDR1 LGHDT and CDR2 YNNKEL (reference sequence). Trimming left V 2 bases short and J 9 bases short, with 10 bases between. There are 12 residues in the CDR3. The CDR3 nucleotides are TGTGCCAGCAGCCAACAGGAGGTCAAAGCTTTCTTT. Encoded protein: CASSQQEVKAFF.

For the CDR3, the DNA is TGTGCCACAGTGCTCGACAGGGGAGAGATCTGCAATCAGCCCCAGCATTTT. This sequence encodes CATVLDRGEICNQPQHF. V and J are TRBV10-3 and TRBJ1-5; 8 bases line up with TRBD1. V lost 10 bases to trimming and J lost 2 bases; unmatched junction nucleotides: 16. Germline V gives CDR1 ENHRY, CDR2 SYGVKD. The CDR3 contains 17 residues.

This rearrangement joins TRBV4-1 to TRBJ1-2; 8 bases map to TRBD1. There are 16 residues in the CDR3. CDR1 is MGHRA and CDR2 is YSYEKL in the germline V gene. J was trimmed by 7 bases and V by 4 bases; bases with no gene match: 14. The chain's CDR3 is CASSLPQGVVVGGYTF. In DNA form, the CDR3 reads TGCGCCAGCAGCCTTCCACAGGGGGTAGTGGTCGGTGGCTACACCTTC.

About this clone: Other DNA sequences in the same sample also yield this CDR3. The genes are TRBV18 and TRBJ1-2; 7 bases are shared with TRBD1. The germline V gene encodes CDR1 KGHSH and CDR2 LQKENI. The junction had 5 bases not matched to a gene; V was cut back by 3 bases and J by 7 bases. The CDR3 consists of 13 residues. CDR3 nucleotide sequence: TGTGCCAGCTCACCGGGGACAGAGGGTGGCTACACCTTC. Protein product: CASSPGTEGGYTF.

The CDR3 DNA follows: TGTGCCAGCAGTGTCCACGGGAGCTCCTATAATTCACCCCTCCACTTT. It is translated as CASSVHGSSYNSPLHF. This chain uses TRBV6-1 with TRBJ1-6, with unresolved D. The CDR3 has 16 residues. Between the trimmed V and J ends, which lost 4 bases and 0 bases, there was a span of 10 bases. Per the germline V gene, CDR1 is MNHNS and CDR2 is SASEGT.

The CDR3 loop is CASSQDQGGWETQYF. DNA for the CDR3: TGCGCCAGCAGCCAAGATCAAGGGGGCTGGGAGACCCAGTACTTC. V usage is TRBV4-3 and J usage is TRBJ2-5; 7 nucleotides agree with TRBD1. The CDR3 runs 15 residues. Trimming removed 0 bases from V and 5 bases from J; junction bases left unmatched: 6. Germline assignment: CDR1 LGHNA and CDR2 YSLEER.

The chain employs TRBV27 and TRBJ2-1, with D possibly matching TRBD1 (6 bases). The germline CDR1 and CDR2 sequences are MNHEY and SMNVEV (reference sequence). The V gene lost 8 bases and the J gene lost 4 bases, with 24 bases spanning the gap. This CDR3 comprises 17 residues. The chain's CDR3 is CASYTPGYRVPYNEQFF. The CDR3 DNA reads TGTGCCAGCTACACGCCGGGGTACAGGGTACCATACAATGAGCAGTTCTTC.

The J gene is TRBJ2-1, the V gene TRBV3-1 (or the pseudogene TRBV3-2), with 9 bases identical to TRBD2. CDR1 is LGHDT and CDR2 is YNNKEL in the germline V gene (reference sequence). This CDR3 has 16 amino acids. The J segment lost 7 bases and the V segment lost 0 bases, leaving 7 bases of the junction unmatched. The CDR3 DNA reads as TGTGCCAGCAGCCAAGAAAGGCTAGCGGGGAGTAATGAGCAGTTCTTC. It encodes CASSQERLAGSNEQFF.

This chain uses TRBV27 with TRBJ1-1, with 10 bases fitting TRBD1. Germline lookup yields CDR1 MNHEY and CDR2 SMNVEV (reference sequence). With V trimmed by 8 bases and J by 6 bases, 6 bases remained unmatched. This CDR3 is built from 13 residues. The CDR3 reads CASAYGQGAEAFF. In DNA, the CDR3 is TGTGCCAGCGCATATGGACAGGGGGCTGAAGCTTTCTTT.

The genes are TRBV5-5 and TRBJ1-1; D is possibly TRBD1 (6 bases). The CDR3 is 15 residues long. V lost 1 base and J 0 bases, leaving 10 bases between the germline ends. Germline loops: CDR1 SGHKS, CDR2 YYEKEE (reference sequence). CDR3 sequence: CASSLSGGLNTEAFF. CDR3 in DNA: TGTGCCAGCAGCTTGTCCGGGGGGCTGAACACTGAAGCTTTCTTT.

The rearrangement uses TRBV3-1 (or the pseudogene TRBV3-2) and TRBJ1-2, with no clear D. V was clipped by 0 bases and J by 2 bases, with 10 bases between them. The CDR3 has 15 residues. CDR1 and CDR2 from the germline V gene are LGHDT and YNNKEL (reference sequence). In DNA form, the CDR3 reads TGTGCCAGCAGCCAAGATGTGGGAGGAAACTATGGCTACACCTTC. Translated: CASSQDVGGNYGYTF.

The chain carries TRBV24-1 and TRBJ2-5; 11 nucleotides match TRBD2. The V and J ends lost 9 bases and 9 bases, in that order; junction bases with no gene match: 5. Germline assignment: CDR1 KGHDR and CDR2 SFDVKD. The CDR3 contains 12 residues. The DNA of the CDR3 is TGTGCCACCTCCTTAGCGGGGGGGCCCCAGTACTTC. Translating it yields CATSLAGGPQYF.

This chain connects TRBV5-1 to TRBJ2-3, with 12 bases matching TRBD1. V lost 0 bases, J lost 4 bases, and 9 bases stayed unmatched. The CDR3 spans 18 residues. CDR1 is SGHRS and CDR2 is YFSETQ in the germline V gene. The CDR3 region is CASSLALMGQGAPDTQYF. Here the CDR3 DNA reads TGCGCCAGCAGCTTGGCCTTGATGGGACAGGGGGCCCCAGATACGCAGTATTTT. The full variable domain, rest sourced from reference TRBV5-1 and TRBJ2-3, is KAGVTQTPRYLIKTRGQQVTLSCSPISGHRSVSWYQQTPGQGLQFLFEYFSETQRNKGNFPGRFSGRQFSNSRSEMNVSTLELGDSALYLCASSLALMGQGAPDTQYFGPGTRLTVL.

The chain is built from TRBV2 and TRBJ1-1, with D tentatively TRBD1 (5 bases). Trimming stripped 5 bases from V and 3 bases from J, with 13 bases between. The CDR3 contains 14 residues. CDR1 SNHLY and CDR2 FYNNEI come from the germline V gene. The CDR3 spells CASSYREGDTEAFF. The CDR3 DNA sequence: TGTGCCAGCAGTTACAGAGAAGGGGACACTGAAGCTTTCTTT.

This clone was found a few times. The V gene is TRBV5-6, the J gene TRBJ2-7, with TRBD1 matching 10 bases. This CDR3 is 15 amino acids long. Germline V gives CDR1 SGHDT, CDR2 YYEEEE. V shed 3 bases, J shed 3 bases, and the junction held 6 bases outside the gene matches. The CDR3 reads CASSSGDRGIYEQYF. CDR3 sequence (DNA): TGTGCCAGCAGCTCCGGGGACAGGGGAATCTACGAGCAGTACTTC.

The chain employs TRBV5-6 and TRBJ2-5; the match to TRBD1 covers 7 bases. This CDR3 has 16 residues. V shed 0 bases, J shed 4 bases, and the junction held 9 bases outside the gene matches. Germline assignment: CDR1 SGHDT and CDR2 YYEEEE. Here the CDR3 reads CASSLGTGSMGETQYF. The CDR3 nucleotides read TGTGCCAGCAGCTTGGGGACAGGCAGCATGGGAGAGACCCAGTACTTC.

V usage is TRBV2 and J usage is TRBJ1-2; 10 bases are shared with TRBD1. V was pared by 5 bases and J by 5 bases, with 8 bases of the junction left unmatched. CDR1 is SNHLY and CDR2 is FYNNEI in the germline V gene. The CDR3 covers 15 residues. In nucleotides, the CDR3 is TGTGCCAGCAGTCCTTGGGACAGGGGTGGGTATGGCTACACCTTC. It is translated as CASSPWDRGGYGYTF.